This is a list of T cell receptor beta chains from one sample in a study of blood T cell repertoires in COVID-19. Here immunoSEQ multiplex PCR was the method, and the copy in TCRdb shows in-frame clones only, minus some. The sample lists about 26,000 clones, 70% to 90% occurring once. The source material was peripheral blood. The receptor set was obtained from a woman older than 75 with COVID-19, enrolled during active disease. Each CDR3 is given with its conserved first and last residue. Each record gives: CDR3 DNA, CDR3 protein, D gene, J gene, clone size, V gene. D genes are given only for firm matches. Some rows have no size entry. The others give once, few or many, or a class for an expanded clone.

cdr3_nt: TGTGCCAGCAGTTCCTCGGGGGGAACGCAGTATTTT
cdr3_aa: CASSSSGGTQYF
d_call: TRBD2
j_call: TRBJ2-3
clone_size: NA
v_call: TRBV6-2/TRBV6-3

cdr3_nt: TGTGCCAGCAGCCGTAGCGGGGGGGTATACAATGAGCAGTTCTTC
cdr3_aa: CASSRSGGVYNEQFF
d_call: TRBD2
j_call: TRBJ2-1
clone_size: NA
v_call: TRBV3-1/TRBV3-2

cdr3_nt: TGTGCCAGCAGTTACTCAACAGGGTTAGGGCAGCCCCAGCATTTT
cdr3_aa: CASSYSTGLGQPQHF
d_call: NA
j_call: TRBJ1-5
clone_size: NA
v_call: TRBV6-5

cdr3_nt: TGTGCCAGCAGCCAAGCCGGGGGGGGAGTGGGCACCGGGGAGCTGTTTTTT
cdr3_aa: CASSQAGGGVGTGELFF
d_call: TRBD2
j_call: TRBJ2-2
clone_size: NA
v_call: TRBV3-1/TRBV3-2

cdr3_nt: TGTGCCAGCAGCGCCACAGGGGGTGCATTGGGAAACACCATATATTTT
cdr3_aa: CASSATGGALGNTIYF
d_call: TRBD1
j_call: TRBJ1-3
clone_size: NA
v_call: TRBV9

cdr3_nt: TGCGCCAGCAGCTTGGAGAGAACAGGGGACACTGAAGCTTTCTTT
cdr3_aa: CASSLERTGDTEAFF
d_call: TRBD1
j_call: TRBJ1-1
clone_size: few
v_call: TRBV5-1

cdr3_nt: TGTGCCACCAGCAGAGATGGCAGGGGGTGGACTCATGGCTACACCTTC
cdr3_aa: CATSRDGRGWTHGYTF
d_call: TRBD1
j_call: TRBJ1-2
clone_size: NA
v_call: TRBV15

cdr3_nt: TGTGCCAGCTGCCTAGCCGGAACAGGGCCAGAGACCCAGTACTTC
cdr3_aa: CASCLAGTGPETQYF
d_call: NA
j_call: TRBJ2-5
clone_size: NA
v_call: TRBV2

cdr3_nt: TGTGCCAGCAGCCCTAAGGCTATAGGGGTCGGAGAGACCCAGTACTTC
cdr3_aa: CASSPKAIGVGETQYF
d_call: NA
j_call: TRBJ2-5
clone_size: NA
v_call: TRBV7-2

cdr3_nt: TGTGCCAGCAGGGCACAGGGGGCGATGAACACTGAAGCTTTCTTT
cdr3_aa: CASRAQGAMNTEAFF
d_call: TRBD1
j_call: TRBJ1-1
clone_size: few
v_call: TRBV6-5

cdr3_nt: TGCAGCGGAGGACTAGCGGGGTTCACAGATACGCAGTATTTT
cdr3_aa: CSGGLAGFTDTQYF
d_call: TRBD2
j_call: TRBJ2-3
clone_size: NA
v_call: TRBV29-1

cdr3_nt: TGCGCCAGCGCCCCGGTGGGCCATGGCTACACCTTC
cdr3_aa: CASAPVGHGYTF
d_call: NA
j_call: TRBJ1-2
clone_size: NA
v_call: TRBV5-1

cdr3_nt: TGCGCCAGCAGTGATCGGCAGGGCCGTAATTCACCCCTCCACTTT
cdr3_aa: CASSDRQGRNSPLHF
d_call: NA
j_call: TRBJ1-6
clone_size: NA
v_call: TRBV10-2